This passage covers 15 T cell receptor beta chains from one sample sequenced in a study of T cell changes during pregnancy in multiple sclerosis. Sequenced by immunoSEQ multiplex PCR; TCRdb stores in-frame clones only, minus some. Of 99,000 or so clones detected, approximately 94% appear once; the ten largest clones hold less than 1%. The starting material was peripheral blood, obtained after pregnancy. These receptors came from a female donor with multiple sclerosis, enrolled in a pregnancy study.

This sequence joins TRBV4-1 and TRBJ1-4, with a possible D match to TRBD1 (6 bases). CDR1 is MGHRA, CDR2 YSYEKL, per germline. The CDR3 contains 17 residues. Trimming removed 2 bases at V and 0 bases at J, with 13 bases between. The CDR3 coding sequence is TGCGCCAGCAGCCAAAAAAGAGGGACAACAACTAATGAAAAACTGTTTTTT. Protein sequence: CASSQKRGTTTNEKLFF.

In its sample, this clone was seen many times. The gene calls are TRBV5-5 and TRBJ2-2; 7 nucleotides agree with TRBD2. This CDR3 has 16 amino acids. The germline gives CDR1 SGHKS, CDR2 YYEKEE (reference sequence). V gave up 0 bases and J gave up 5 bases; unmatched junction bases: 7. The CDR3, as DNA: TGTGCCAGCAGCTTGGACGGGAGGCGAAGGACCGGGGAGCTGTTTTTT. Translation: CASSLDGRRRTGELFF.

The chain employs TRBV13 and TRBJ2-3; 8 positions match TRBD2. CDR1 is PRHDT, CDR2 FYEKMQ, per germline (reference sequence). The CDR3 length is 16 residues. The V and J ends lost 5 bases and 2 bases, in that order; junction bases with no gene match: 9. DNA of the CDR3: TGTGCCAGCAGCATATCGACTAGCGAATACACAGATACGCAGTATTTT. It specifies CASSISTSEYTDTQYF.

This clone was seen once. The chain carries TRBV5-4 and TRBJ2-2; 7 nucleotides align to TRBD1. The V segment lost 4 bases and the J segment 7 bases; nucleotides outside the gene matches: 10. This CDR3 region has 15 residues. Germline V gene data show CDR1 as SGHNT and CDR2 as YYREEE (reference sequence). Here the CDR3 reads CASSTETGWGGELFF. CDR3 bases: TGTGCCAGCAGCACCGAGACAGGGTGGGGCGGGGAGCTGTTTTTT.

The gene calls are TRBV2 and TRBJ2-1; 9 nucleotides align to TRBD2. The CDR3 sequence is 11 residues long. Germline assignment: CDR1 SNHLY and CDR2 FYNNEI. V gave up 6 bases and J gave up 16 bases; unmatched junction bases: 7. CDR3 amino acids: CASRLAGLTFF. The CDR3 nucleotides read TGTGCCAGCAGACTAGCGGGCCTGACTTTCTTC.

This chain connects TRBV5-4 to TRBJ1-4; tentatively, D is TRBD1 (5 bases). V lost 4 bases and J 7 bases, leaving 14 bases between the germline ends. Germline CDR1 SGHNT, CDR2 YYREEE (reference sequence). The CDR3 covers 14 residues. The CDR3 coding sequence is TGTGCCAGCAGCCCCGGCGGGGGTAGTGAAAAACTGTTTTTT. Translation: CASSPGGGSEKLFF.

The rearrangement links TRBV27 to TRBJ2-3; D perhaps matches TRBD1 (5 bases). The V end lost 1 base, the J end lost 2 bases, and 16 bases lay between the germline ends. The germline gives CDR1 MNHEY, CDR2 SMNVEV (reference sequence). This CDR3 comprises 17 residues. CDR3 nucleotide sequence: TGTGCCAGCAGTTTATGGGCCTCCAGGGCGCTCACAGATACGCAGTATTTT. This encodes CASSLWASRALTDTQYF.

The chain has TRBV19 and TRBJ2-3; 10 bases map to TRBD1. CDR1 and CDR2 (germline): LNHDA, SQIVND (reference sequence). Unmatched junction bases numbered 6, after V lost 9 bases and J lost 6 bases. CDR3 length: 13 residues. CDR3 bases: TGTGCCAGCAGACAGGGGGCGGCTGATACGCAGTATTTT. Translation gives CASRQGAADTQYF.

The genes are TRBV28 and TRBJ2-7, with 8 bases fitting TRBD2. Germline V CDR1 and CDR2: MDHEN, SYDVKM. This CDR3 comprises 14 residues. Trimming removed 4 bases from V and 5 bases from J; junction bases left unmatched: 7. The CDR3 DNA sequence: TGTGCCAGCAGTTGGCGGGGGGCGCGCAACGAGCAGTACTTC. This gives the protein CASSWRGARNEQYF.

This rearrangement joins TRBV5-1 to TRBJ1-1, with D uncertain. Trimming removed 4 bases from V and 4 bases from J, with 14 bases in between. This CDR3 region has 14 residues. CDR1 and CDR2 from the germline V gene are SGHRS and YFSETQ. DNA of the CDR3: TGCGCCAGCAGCGTAGAGGGAAGGACCACTGAAGCTTTCTTT. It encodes CASSVEGRTTEAFF. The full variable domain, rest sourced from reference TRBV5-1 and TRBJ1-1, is KAGVTQTPRYLIKTRGQQVTLSCSPISGHRSVSWYQQTPGQGLQFLFEYFSETQRNKGNFPGRFSGRQFSNSRSEMNVSTLELGDSALYLCASSVEGRTTEAFFGQGTRLTVV.

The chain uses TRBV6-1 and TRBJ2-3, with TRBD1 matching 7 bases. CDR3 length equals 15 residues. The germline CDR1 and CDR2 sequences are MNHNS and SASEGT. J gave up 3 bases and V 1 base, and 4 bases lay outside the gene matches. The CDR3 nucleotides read TGTGCCAGCAGTGAAGTCTCAGGGGGTACAGATACGCAGTATTTT. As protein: CASSEVSGGTDTQYF.

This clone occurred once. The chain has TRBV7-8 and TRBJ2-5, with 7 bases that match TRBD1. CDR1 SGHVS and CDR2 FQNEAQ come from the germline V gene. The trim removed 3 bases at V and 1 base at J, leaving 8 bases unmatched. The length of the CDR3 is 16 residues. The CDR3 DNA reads TGTGCCAGCAGCTTTCTATCGGGACAGCTCCAAGAGACCCAGTACTTC. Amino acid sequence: CASSFLSGQLQETQYF.

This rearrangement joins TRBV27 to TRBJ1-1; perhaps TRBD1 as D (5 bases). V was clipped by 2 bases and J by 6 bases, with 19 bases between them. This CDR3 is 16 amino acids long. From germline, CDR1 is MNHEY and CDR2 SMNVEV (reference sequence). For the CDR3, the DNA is TGTGCCAGCAGTTTAAGGGCCGGACACACGGGCGCTGAAGCTTTCTTT. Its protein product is CASSLRAGHTGAEAFF.

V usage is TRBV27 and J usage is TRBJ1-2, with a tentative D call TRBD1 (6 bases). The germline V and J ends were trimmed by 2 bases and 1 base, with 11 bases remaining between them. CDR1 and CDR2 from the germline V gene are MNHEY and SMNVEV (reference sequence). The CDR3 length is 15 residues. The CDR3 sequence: CASSLRRTDNYGYTF. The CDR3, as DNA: TGTGCCAGCAGTTTACGCCGGACAGATAACTATGGCTACACCTTC.

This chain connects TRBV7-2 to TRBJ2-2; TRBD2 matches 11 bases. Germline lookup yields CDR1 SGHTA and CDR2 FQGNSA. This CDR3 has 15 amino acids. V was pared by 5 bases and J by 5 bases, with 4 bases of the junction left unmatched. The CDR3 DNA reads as TGTGCCAGCAGCCGGGGACTAGCGGCGACCGGGGAGCTGTTTTTT. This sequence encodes CASSRGLAATGELFF.